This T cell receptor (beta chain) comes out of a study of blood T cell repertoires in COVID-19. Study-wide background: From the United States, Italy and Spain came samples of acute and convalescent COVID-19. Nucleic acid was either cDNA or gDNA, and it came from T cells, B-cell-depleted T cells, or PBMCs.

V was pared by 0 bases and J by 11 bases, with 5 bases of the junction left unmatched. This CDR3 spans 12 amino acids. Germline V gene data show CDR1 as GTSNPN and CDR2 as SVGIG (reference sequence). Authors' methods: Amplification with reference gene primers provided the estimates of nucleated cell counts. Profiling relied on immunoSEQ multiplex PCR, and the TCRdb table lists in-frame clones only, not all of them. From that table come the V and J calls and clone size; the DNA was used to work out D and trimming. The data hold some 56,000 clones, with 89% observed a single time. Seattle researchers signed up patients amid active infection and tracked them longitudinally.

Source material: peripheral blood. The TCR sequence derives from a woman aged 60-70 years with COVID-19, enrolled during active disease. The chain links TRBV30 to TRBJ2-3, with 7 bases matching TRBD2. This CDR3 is CAWSVWGGRQYF. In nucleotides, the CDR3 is TGTGCCTGGAGTGTATGGGGGGGAAGGCAGTATTTT. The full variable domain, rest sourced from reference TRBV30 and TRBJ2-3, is SQTIHQWPATLVQPVGSPLSLECTVEGTSNPNLYWYRQAAGRGLQLLFYSVGIGQISSEVPQNLSASRPQDRQFILSSKKLLLSDSGFYLCAWSVWGGRQYFGPGTRLTVL.